The 29 T cell receptor beta chains below come from one sample, sequenced in a study of T cell responses to AZD1222 COVID-19 vaccine. This table comes from immunoSEQ multiplex PCR, and its TCRdb copy is limited to in-frame clones, with some not included. The table shows approximately 110,000 clones, with roughly 87% occurring only once. The specimen comprised peripheral blood, sampled on day 0 of AZD1222 vaccination. These receptor sequences come from an adult in good health.

The chain employs TRBV3-1 (or the pseudogene TRBV3-2) and TRBJ2-4, with D perhaps given as TRBD1 or TRBD2 (5 bases each). Germline lookup yields CDR1 LGHDT and CDR2 YNNKEL (reference sequence). Trimming removed 0 bases from V and 8 bases from J, with 14 bases in between. This CDR3 comprises 15 residues. The CDR3: CASSQDGTQRDIQYF. The DNA of the CDR3 is TGTGCCAGCAGCCAAGATGGGACCCAACGAGACATTCAGTACTTC.

The DNA of the CDR3 is TGTGCCAGCAGTGAAGCGGGCGACAGCCCCTGGGGCTACACCTTC. Protein: CASSEAGDSPWGYTF. This chain uses TRBV2 with TRBJ1-2; D may be TRBD1 (5 bases). The germline V and J ends were trimmed by 0 bases and 8 bases, with 16 bases remaining between them. Germline loops: CDR1 SNHLY, CDR2 FYNNEI. This CDR3 has 15 amino acids.

V is TRBV3-1 (or the pseudogene TRBV3-2) and J is TRBJ1-5; perhaps TRBD1 as D (5 bases). The CDR3 covers 15 residues. Trimming took off 4 bases at V and 2 bases at J, with 12 bases between the two ends. CDR1 and CDR2 (germline): LGHDT, YNNKEL (reference sequence). The CDR3: CASSLAGSGNQPQHF. DNA of the CDR3: TGTGCCAGCAGCCTGGCAGGGTCTGGCAATCAGCCCCAGCATTTT.

The chain couples TRBV20-1 to TRBJ2-7; 7 nucleotides agree with TRBD2. With 6 bases clipped from V and 5 bases from J, the junction kept 4 bases outside the gene matches. CDR1 is DFQATT and CDR2 is SNEGSKA in the germline V gene (reference sequence). The length of the CDR3 is 11 residues. The CDR3 loop reads CSAGAGDEQYF. As DNA, the CDR3 is TGCAGTGCCGGGGCGGGAGACGAGCAGTACTTC.

This chain uses TRBV29-1 with TRBJ2-5; tentative D call: TRBD2 (5 bases). V shed 4 bases and J shed 6 bases, with 24 bases lying between them. Germline CDR1 is SQVTM and CDR2 is ANQGSEA. The CDR3 extends over 16 amino acids. CDR3 loop: CSVGVRYREGGQTQYF. In nucleotides, the CDR3 is TGCAGCGTTGGGGTGAGGTACCGAGAGGGTGGACAGACCCAGTACTTC.

The rearrangement uses TRBV6-5 and TRBJ1-2; the match to TRBD1 covers 8 bases. CDR1 MNHEY and CDR2 SVGAGI come from the germline V gene. The CDR3 is made up of 14 amino acids. Trimming removed 6 bases from V and 4 bases from J; junction bases left unmatched: 7. The CDR3 coding sequence is TGTGCCAGCAGGTTCTACAGGGGGGCCTATGGCTACACCTTC. Translation gives CASRFYRGAYGYTF.

The chain joins TRBV27 to TRBJ1-4; tentatively, D is TRBD1 (5 bases). This CDR3 is built from 15 residues. V was trimmed by 4 bases and J by 4 bases, leaving 13 bases between them. Per germline, CDR1 MNHEY and CDR2 SMNVEV (reference sequence). This chain's CDR3 is CASSWGWGFNEKLFF. CDR3 coding DNA: TGTGCCAGCAGTTGGGGGTGGGGCTTTAATGAAAAACTGTTTTTT. Using reference TRBV27 and TRBJ1-4 for the parts outside the CDR3, the full variable domain is EAQVTQNPRYLITVTGKKLTVTCSQNMNHEYMSWYRQDPGLGLRQIYYSMNVEVTDKGDVPEGYKVSRKEKRNFPLILESPSPNQTSLYFCASSWGWGFNEKLFFGSGTQLSVL.

This clone was counted between two and nine times. The chain joins TRBV30 to TRBJ1-6, with TRBD1 matching over 7 bases. CDR1 is GTSNPN and CDR2 is SVGIG in the germline V gene (reference sequence). The V gene end was trimmed by 5 bases and the J gene end by 10 bases; junction bases not matched to a gene: 8. CDR3 length: 13 residues. The CDR3 loop reads CAWAKDRKSPLHF. For the CDR3, the DNA is TGTGCCTGGGCCAAGGACAGGAAATCACCCCTCCACTTT.

In its sample, this clone was seen a few times. J is TRBJ1-2 and V is TRBV3-1 (or the pseudogene TRBV3-2), with D hard to call. There are 14 residues in the CDR3. Germline V gene data show CDR1 as LGHDT and CDR2 as YNNKEL (reference sequence). Trimming stripped 4 bases from V and 0 bases from J, with 9 bases between. CDR3 sequence reads: CASSPRATNYGYTF. The CDR3 coding sequence is TGTGCCAGCAGCCCCCGGGCCACTAACTATGGCTACACCTTC.

This chain uses TRBV7-9 with TRBJ1-1; no reliable D call. Germline assignment: CDR1 SEHNR and CDR2 FQNEAQ (reference sequence). Trimming took off 5 bases at V and 3 bases at J, with 4 bases between the two ends. The CDR3 extends over 11 amino acids. The DNA for the CDR3 is TGTGCCAGCAGCCCCTACACTGAAGCTTTCTTT. Protein product: CASSPYTEAFF.

This clone has only one observation. The chain uses TRBV7-8 and TRBJ2-3, with a weak D call TRBD2 (6 bases). The CDR3 loop spans 16 amino acids. Germline lookup yields CDR1 SGHVS and CDR2 FQNEAQ. Between the trimmed V and J ends, which lost 4 bases and 1 base, there was a span of 15 bases. DNA of the CDR3: TGTGCCAGCAGCTCTCAGTGGGGGGTACGCACAGATACGCAGTATTTT. Translation gives CASSSQWGVRTDTQYF.

By sample share, this clone is medium-sized. CDR3 DNA: TGTGCCAGCAGTTTGGCGATATCCACTGAAGCTTTCTTT. It is translated as CASSLAISTEAFF. V is TRBV27 and J is TRBJ1-1, with D uncertain. The CDR3 extends over 13 amino acids. Germline V gene lookup returns CDR1 MNHEY and CDR2 SMNVEV (reference sequence). Trimming cost V 3 bases and J 4 bases, with 9 bases left between them.

V and J are TRBV11-2 and TRBJ1-2; D call uncertain. Germline V CDR1 and CDR2: SGHAT, FQNNGV. V lost 1 base and J 5 bases, leaving 8 bases between the germline ends. There are 13 residues in the CDR3. CDR3 sequence reads: CASSLVSGYGYTF. Written as DNA, the CDR3 is TGTGCCAGCAGCTTAGTGTCTGGGTATGGCTACACCTTC.

Comment on this clone: One junction end does not reproduce the germline sequence, and a read error may be involved. This chain connects TRBV2 to TRBJ1-1, with D perhaps TRBD1 (5 bases). This CDR3 comprises 13 residues. In germline, CDR1 is SNHLY, CDR2 FYNNEI. The CDR3 here is CASSEAGTRSVVF. CDR3 DNA: TGTGCCAGCAGTGAAGCGGGGACTAGAAGCGTTGTCTTT.

This clone was picked up a small number of times. V and J are TRBV6-1 and TRBJ2-1; D not resolved. Between the trimmed V and J ends, which lost 2 bases and 6 bases, there was a span of 17 bases. This CDR3 spans 16 amino acids. CDR1 and CDR2 from the germline V gene are MNHNS and SASEGT. The CDR3 here is CASSESGTPKSNEQFF. The CDR3 bases are TGTGCCAGCAGTGAATCCGGAACTCCCAAGAGCAATGAGCAGTTCTTC.

The chain combines TRBV7-8 with TRBJ1-4, with D unclear. The V and J ends lost 1 base and 5 bases respectively, with 17 bases between them. This CDR3 is 17 amino acids long. Germline V gives CDR1 SGHVS, CDR2 FQNEAQ. CDR3 in amino acids: CASSLGLLSVKNEKLFF. DNA of the CDR3: TGTGCCAGCAGCTTAGGCCTTCTCTCGGTGAAGAATGAAAAACTGTTTTTT.

The CDR3 sequence is CASSSGTVQETQYF. In DNA, the CDR3 is TGTGCCAGCAGTTCCGGGACAGTACAAGAGACCCAGTACTTC. The chain is built from TRBV28 and TRBJ2-5; 7 nucleotides match TRBD1. CDR1 is MDHEN, CDR2 SYDVKM, per germline. CDR3 size: 14 residues. V trimming: 4 bases; J trimming: 2 bases; junction bases outside the gene matches: 4.

This clone came up once. The chain couples TRBV11-3 to TRBJ2-5; TRBD1 matches 7 bases. CDR3 length: 13 residues. Per the germline V gene, CDR1 is SGHNT and CDR2 is YENEEA. The J segment lost 2 bases and the V segment lost 5 bases, leaving 2 bases of the junction unmatched. CDR3 region: CASSTQGQETQYF. CDR3 DNA: TGTGCCAGCAGCACACAGGGGCAAGAGACCCAGTACTTC.

This CDR3 reads CACQQGWGASYEQYF. Here the CDR3 DNA reads TGCGCCTGTCAGCAGGGTTGGGGGGCTTCCTACGAGCAGTACTTC. The chain employs TRBV5-1 and TRBJ2-7; possibly TRBD1 or TRBD2 for D (6 bases each). The CDR3 extends over 15 amino acids. With 10 bases removed from V and 1 base from J, the gap between germline ends came to 21 bases. Germline CDR1 is SGHRS and CDR2 is YFSETQ. The variable domain in full, completed from reference TRBV5-1 and TRBJ2-7, reads KAGVTQTPRYLIKTRGQQVTLSCSPISGHRSVSWYQQTPGQGLQFLFEYFSETQRNKGNFPGRFSGRQFSNSRSEMNVSTLELGDSALYLCACQQGWGASYEQYFGPGTRLTVT.

The rearrangement uses TRBV6-5 and TRBJ2-7; no reliable D call. CDR1 is MNHEY and CDR2 is SVGAGI in the germline V gene. CDR3 length: 13 residues. V was trimmed by 0 bases and J by 3 bases, leaving 6 bases between them. The chain's CDR3 is CASSYSVNYEQYF. DNA of the CDR3: TGTGCCAGCAGTTACTCGGTTAACTACGAGCAGTACTTC.

This clone has a single count. The chain combines TRBV11-3 with TRBJ2-2, with TRBD2 matching over 7 bases. The CDR3 has 16 residues. After removal of 3 bases from V and 3 bases from J, the junction contained 7 bases not matched to a gene. Germline V gene data show CDR1 as SGHNT and CDR2 as YENEEA. For the CDR3, the DNA is TGTGCCAGCAGCTTGCTGGCGGGAGAGGACACCGGGGAGCTGTTTTTT. This sequence encodes CASSLLAGEDTGELFF.

This clone was counted only a few times. This chain uses TRBV29-1 with TRBJ2-5; 7 bases line up with TRBD1. V trimming: 3 bases; J trimming: 6 bases; junction bases outside the gene matches: 7. CDR3 length: 13 amino acids. The germline V gene encodes CDR1 SQVTM and CDR2 ANQGSEA. The CDR3 loop is CSVETGSLKTQYF. The DNA for the CDR3 is TGCAGCGTTGAGACAGGGTCTTTGAAGACCCAGTACTTC.

This rearrangement joins TRBV19 to TRBJ2-2; a weak D match, TRBD1 (6 bases). V dropped 6 bases and J dropped 4 bases, with 12 bases sitting between them. CDR1 and CDR2 from the germline V gene are LNHDA and SQIVND (reference sequence). This CDR3 is built from 14 residues. The CDR3 loop reads CASRPGASTGELFF. Written as DNA, the CDR3 is TGTGCCAGTAGGCCAGGGGCGAGCACCGGGGAGCTGTTTTTT.

V gene TRBV6-5 combines with J gene TRBJ2-7, with 9 bases fitting TRBD1. The germline CDR1 and CDR2 sequences are MNHEY and SVGAGI. The CDR3 runs to 15 residues. Trimming cost V 8 bases and J 8 bases; bases outside gene matches: 16. CDR3 amino acids: CASPSPGTGSSKQYF. CDR3 nucleotide sequence: TGTGCCAGCCCCTCACCAGGGACAGGGTCTTCGAAGCAGTACTTC.

The chain joins TRBV7-6 to TRBJ2-2, with D perhaps TRBD2 (6 bases). The CDR3 has 16 residues. Germline assignment: CDR1 SGHVS and CDR2 FNYEAQ. Between the trimmed V and J ends, which lost 3 bases and 6 bases, there was a span of 17 bases. CDR3 in DNA: TGTGCCAGCAGCTTTAATGGTGGGAGGTCGTCCGGGGAGCTGTTTTTT. This gives the protein CASSFNGGRSSGELFF.

The chain employs TRBV10-3 and TRBJ1-1; D is unresolved. Between the trimmed V and J ends, which lost 8 bases and 2 bases, there was a span of 12 bases. This CDR3 has 13 amino acids. The germline V gene encodes CDR1 ENHRY and CDR2 SYGVKD. CDR3 in DNA: TGTGCCATCCGGGGTGGCCCTAACACTGAAGCTTTCTTT. The encoded protein is CAIRGGPNTEAFF.

CDR3 loop: CATSTTSGRYEQYF. CDR3 DNA sequence: TGTGCCACCAGCACGACTAGCGGCCGCTACGAGCAGTACTTC. The V call is TRBV15, the J call TRBJ2-7; 9 positions agree with TRBD2. The CDR3 length is 14 residues. Germline CDR1 and CDR2: LNHNV and YYDKDF (reference sequence). The J segment lost 3 bases and the V segment lost 4 bases, leaving 4 bases of the junction unmatched.

The chain recombines TRBV30 with TRBJ1-2, with a weak D call TRBD1 (5 bases). The CDR3 covers 13 residues. The V and J ends lost 6 bases and 4 bases respectively, with 15 bases between them. Germline V lookup: CDR1 GTSNPN, CDR2 SVGIG (reference sequence). The CDR3 region is CACSGLGVYGYTF. As DNA, the CDR3 is TGTGCCTGCAGCGGGTTGGGGGTCTATGGCTACACCTTC.

The chain has TRBV23-1 and TRBJ2-7, with 9 positions matching TRBD1. Being an ORF, TRBV23-1 has a function that is uncertain. The ends lost 3 bases at V and 3 bases at J; junction bases unmatched: 9. This CDR3 contains 16 residues. The CDR3 is CASSQPDRDRVYEQYF. The CDR3 DNA reads as TGCGCCAGCAGTCAGCCCGACCGGGACAGGGTCTACGAGCAGTACTTC.